This T cell receptor (beta chain) was sequenced in a study of blood T cell repertoires in COVID-19. For the study at large: Whether acute or convalescent, the COVID-19 samples came from the United States, Italy and Spain. The cDNA or gDNA used as material had been derived from T cells, B-cell-depleted T cells, or PBMCs.

Original processing methods: By means of reference gene primer amplification, nucleated cell counts were estimated. TCRdb keeps only in-frame clones here, not all; method: immunoSEQ multiplex PCR. D and trimming were read from the DNA, whereas the V and J calls and clone size are those reported in that table. The profile covers around 150,000 clones, with 70% to 85% appearing a single time and 6% to 7.5% taken by the ten largest. The CDR3 runs to 13 residues. Trimming left V 0 bases short and J 4 bases short, with 6 bases between. Germline CDR1 reads MNHEY; CDR2 reads SVGEGT. The origin of this receptor is a human donor in a cohort sampled during active COVID-19. This chain connects TRBV6-2 or TRBV6-3 to TRBJ1-2; D is undetermined. The sequencing input was peripheral blood. DNA for the CDR3: TGTGCCAGCAGTTACTCGGCAACCTATGGCTACACCTTC. The encoded protein is CASSYSATYGYTF.